These 28 T cell receptor beta chains share one sample of origin, sequenced in a study of molecular identifiers for immune sequencing clone quantification. TCRdb re-analysed the PCR reads in MiXCR, keeping a single row per CDR3 protein. The sample shows 60,000 to 70,000 distinct CDR3 sequences, less than 20% of them seen only once. The material sequenced was naive CD8+ T cells from blood, with Jurkat cell RNA spiked in. The subset: FACS-sorted CD8+CD4-CCR7+CD45RA+ naive T cells. Receptors were obtained from a human donor in good health. Some libraries in this study had Jurkat cell RNA spiked in.

This clonotype was seen more than once but under ten times. CDR3 bases: TGTGCCAGCAGGATCCTGACGGGAGATGGATACAATGAGCAGTTCTTC. It is translated as CASRILTGDGYNEQFF. This chain joins TRBV28 and TRBJ2-1, with D tentatively TRBD2 (6 bases). Germline loops: CDR1 MDHEN, CDR2 SYDVKM. Trimming cost V 6 bases and J 4 bases, with 19 bases left between them. This CDR3 contains 16 residues.

This clonotype was counted at least ten times. The gene calls are TRBV2 and TRBJ2-7, with 13 bases fitting TRBD2. Germline CDR1 reads SNHLY; CDR2 reads FYNNEI. The ends lost 5 bases at V and 2 bases at J; junction bases unmatched: 9. This CDR3 has 17 residues. The DNA for the CDR3 is TGTGCCAGCAGTCGCGACAGGACTAGCGGGAGCCCCTACGAGCAGTACTTC. Translating it yields CASSRDRTSGSPYEQYF.

Many counts were recorded for this clonotype. The chain is built from TRBV6-1 and TRBJ2-3, with a tentative D call TRBD2 (6 bases). V was shortened by 6 bases and J by 2 bases, with 9 bases between the two germline ends. CDR1 and CDR2 (germline): MNHNS, SASEGT. There are 13 residues in the CDR3. CDR3: CASSGGVTDTQYF. CDR3 sequence (DNA): TGTGCCAGCAGCGGCGGGGTCACAGATACGCAGTATTTT.

On this clonotype itself: A much larger clone is a single base away; this may be a read error. The chain recombines TRBV29-1 with TRBJ2-7; TRBD2 aligns across 8 bases. The CDR3 runs 17 residues. Germline-derived CDR1 and CDR2 are SQVTM and ANQGSEA. Trimming cost V 1 base and J 2 bases; bases outside gene matches: 13. The CDR3, as DNA: TGCAGCGTTGAAGGTAGAGAGGGGACTAGTGTGCCCTACGAGCAGTACTTC. Amino acids: CSVEGREGTSVPYEQYF.

This clonotype was found many times. The rearrangement joins TRBV25-1 to TRBJ2-1; D possibly matches TRBD1 or TRBD2 (6 bases each). Looked up from germline, CDR1 is MGHDK and CDR2 is SYGVNS. This CDR3 has 16 amino acids. V dropped 4 bases and J dropped 5 bases, with 18 bases sitting between them. The CDR3 is CASSVSGGGPNNEQFF. The CDR3 bases are TGTGCCAGCAGTGTTAGCGGAGGGGGACCTAACAATGAGCAGTTCTTC.

There are a few counts of this clonotype. The chain employs TRBV19 and TRBJ2-5; 7 bases match TRBD2. The germline CDR1 and CDR2 sequences are LNHDA and SQIVND (reference sequence). The J segment lost 5 bases and the V segment lost 3 bases, leaving 6 bases of the junction unmatched. The length of the CDR3 is 14 residues. The CDR3 loop is CASSMSRGSETQYF. CDR3 nucleotides: TGTGCCAGTAGTATGTCTCGCGGGAGTGAGACCCAGTACTTC.

This clonotype was recorded a few times. This sequence joins TRBV11-3 and TRBJ2-5; 8 bases are shared with TRBD1. Trimming took 2 bases from V and 5 from J; bases not matched to a gene: 4. Germline V gene lookup returns CDR1 SGHNT and CDR2 YENEEA. The CDR3 contains 14 residues. CDR3 coding DNA: TGTGCCAGCAGCTTACAGGGGGCTGAGGAGACCCAGTACTTC. As protein: CASSLQGAEETQYF.

In its sample, this clonotype was seen many times. The chain has TRBV4-1 and TRBJ2-7; possibly TRBD1 for D (6 bases). The CDR3 is 13 residues long. V was pared by 3 bases and J by 4 bases, with 10 bases between. Germline loops: CDR1 MGHRA, CDR2 YSYEKL. The DNA for the CDR3 is TGCGCCAGCAGCCATCCAGGGGAGTACGAGCAGTACTTC. This codes for CASSHPGEYEQYF.

This clonotype was observed a handful of times. A read error is possible here, since a much larger clone lies one base away. The chain has TRBV29-1 and TRBJ2-5; 9 bases map to TRBD2. CDR1 and CDR2 from the germline V gene are SQVTM and ANQGSEA. The CDR3 has 16 residues. Germline trimming cut 4 bases from V and 4 bases from J; bases unmatched to any gene: 13. CDR3 sequence (DNA): TGCAGCGTTGTAGACGTTCTAGCGGGATTTGCAGAGACCCAGTACTTC. This translates into CSVVDVLAGFAETQYF.

This clonotype has ten or more counts. The V gene is TRBV4-2, the J gene TRBJ2-1, with 10 bases fitting TRBD2. The CDR3 runs to 16 residues. The V and J ends lost 3 bases and 9 bases, in that order; junction bases with no gene match: 11. The V gene's germline CDR1 is LGHNA and CDR2 YNFKEQ. As DNA, the CDR3 is TGTGCCAGCAGCCACCCTAGCGGGAGTCCCGCCGGTGAGCAGTTCTTC. It yields the protein CASSHPSGSPAGEQFF.

The CDR3 region is CASSLGWVAYEQFF. CDR3 nucleotides: TGCGCCAGCAGCTTGGGATGGGTAGCCTATGAGCAGTTCTTC. The chain combines TRBV5-1 with TRBJ2-1; no clear D gene. The V end was cut by 0 bases, the J end by 8 bases, with 12 bases between. The germline CDR1 and CDR2 sequences are SGHRS and YFSETQ. This CDR3 spans 14 amino acids.

For this clonotype: A much larger clone lies a single base off, so this may be a read error. The rearrangement joins TRBV9 to TRBJ1-4; 7 positions match TRBD1. The CDR3 is 14 amino acids. Germline V gene data show CDR1 as SGDLS and CDR2 as YYNGEE. With V trimmed by 7 bases and J by 4 bases, 7 bases remained unmatched. CDR3 in DNA: TGTGCCAGCGGCCCGCAGGGGGTTAATGAAAAACTGTTTTTT. As protein: CASGPQGVNEKLFF.

With regard to this clonotype: This may be a read error, as it is one base from a much larger clone. The V and J genes are TRBV28 and TRBJ1-5; no reliable D call. Germline CDR1 MDHEN, CDR2 SYDVKM. CDR3 size: 12 residues. Between the trimmed V and J ends, which lost 3 bases and 9 bases, there was a span of 9 bases. The CDR3 region is CASSFPSGPQHF. The DNA of the CDR3 is TGTGCCAGCAGTTTTCCGAGTGGGCCCCAGCATTTT.

This clonotype was counted at least ten times. V and J are TRBV7-9 and TRBJ2-6; the D gene is possibly TRBD2 (5 bases). The CDR3 loop spans 17 amino acids. V lost 5 bases to trimming and J lost 1 base, with 15 bases between them. CDR1 is SEHNR, CDR2 FQNEAQ, per germline (reference sequence). The DNA for the CDR3 is TGTGCCAGCAGCCACCCCGCCGGGATTTCTGGGGCCAACGTCCTGACTTTC. Amino acid sequence: CASSHPAGISGANVLTF.

Remarks on this clonotype: It may be a read error: a sequence one base away is much more abundant. The chain employs TRBV2 and TRBJ2-7, with D perhaps TRBD1 (5 bases). The CDR3 contains 14 residues. Germline V gene data show CDR1 as SNHLY and CDR2 as FYNNEI. CDR3 region: CATTDPLDSNERYF. The CDR3 bases are TGTGCCACCACCGACCCCCTAGACAGCAACGAGCGGTACTTC.

This clonotype was counted ten times or more. The chain links TRBV24-1 to TRBJ2-1; 11 bases match TRBD2. With V trimmed by 0 bases and J by 9 bases, 3 bases remained unmatched. This CDR3 contains 15 residues. Germline CDR1 reads KGHDR; CDR2 reads SFDVKD. Here the CDR3 DNA reads TGTGCCACCAGTGATTTGACCCTAGCGGGAGGTGAGCAGTTCTTC. It codes for CATSDLTLAGGEQFF.

The chain uses TRBV5-4 and TRBJ2-3, with 7 bases that match TRBD2. The ends lost 3 bases at V and 4 bases at J; junction bases unmatched: 11. Germline CDR1 SGHNT, CDR2 YYREEE (reference sequence). This CDR3 has 16 residues. This chain's CDR3 is CASSWGGVRAADTQYF. CDR3 nucleotides: TGTGCCAGCAGCTGGGGGGGGGTTCGGGCTGCAGATACGCAGTATTTT.

The V gene is TRBV18, the J gene TRBJ2-7; the D gene is possibly TRBD1 (6 bases). V was cut by 6 bases and J by 3 bases, with 15 bases left in between. From germline, CDR1 is KGHSH and CDR2 LQKENI. The CDR3 totals 14 residues. CDR3 sequence: CASSNPGHHYEQYF. As DNA, the CDR3 is TGTGCCAGCTCTAATCCGGGACACCACTACGAGCAGTACTTC.

This clonotype has just one count. Possible read error: a much larger clone is one base away. The chain carries TRBV7-9 and TRBJ1-4; D uncertain. From germline, CDR1 is SEHNR and CDR2 FQNEAQ (reference sequence). This CDR3 has 16 amino acids. V lost 5 bases, J lost 4 bases, and 17 bases lay in between. The CDR3 sequence is CASSPGWFRSNEKLFF. The CDR3, as DNA: TGTGCCAGCAGCCCAGGTTGGTTCAGAAGTAATGAAAAACTGTTTTTT.

About this clonotype itself: A much larger clone differs by one base, so this may be a read error. The CDR3 ends on some other residue instead of the conserved phenylalanine or tryptophan, so this is likely a read error. This chain joins TRBV6-1 and TRBJ2-1, with unresolved D. CDR1 MNHNS and CDR2 SASEGT come from the germline V gene. The length of the CDR3 is 13 residues. V was pared by 4 bases and J by 6 bases, with 10 bases between. CDR3 bases: TGTGCCAGCAGTGGGCCCTATGTCAATGAGCAGTTCGTC. Translation gives CASSGPYVNEQFV.

This clonotype was found many times. The CDR3 nucleotides read TGTGCCAGCAGCCAAGTAAGCCAAAGCAAGGGGTACACAGATACGCAGTATTTT. As protein: CASSQVSQSKGYTDTQYF. V is TRBV14 and J is TRBJ2-3, with D perhaps TRBD1 (5 bases). The CDR3 length is 18 residues. The V gene's germline CDR1 is SGHDN and CDR2 FVKESK. V lost 1 base, J lost 2 bases, and 19 bases lay in between.

This clonotype has at least ten counts. The chain has TRBV4-2 and TRBJ1-5; D may be TRBD1 (5 bases). There are 15 residues in the CDR3. V was shortened by 0 bases and J by 1 base, with 7 bases between the two germline ends. CDR1 is LGHNA, CDR2 YNFKEQ, per germline. The CDR3 bases are TGTGCCAGCAGCCAAGAGTGGGGGAGCAATCAGCCCCAGCATTTT. It is translated as CASSQEWGSNQPQHF.

This clonotype showed up many times. The chain joins TRBV5-1 to TRBJ2-7; D ambiguous. This CDR3 comprises 14 residues. Germline assignment: CDR1 SGHRS and CDR2 YFSETQ. V lost 5 bases and J 0 bases, leaving 12 bases between the germline ends. The CDR3 protein is CASRSTQSSYEQYF. The CDR3 region has the DNA TGCGCCAGCAGGTCCACTCAAAGCTCCTACGAGCAGTACTTC.

As concerns this clonotype: This sequence may be a read error, since a much larger clone differs from it by one base. For the CDR3, the DNA is TGTGCCAGCAACCCGGACGGCTCCTACGAGCAGCACTTC. This encodes CASNPDGSYEQHF. This chain joins TRBV9 and TRBJ2-7; D not certain. This CDR3 contains 13 residues. Germline V lookup: CDR1 SGDLS, CDR2 YYNGEE.

This clonotype was seen ten or more times. Because it lacks the conserved phenylalanine or tryptophan at the end, this CDR3 is likely a read error. The V gene is TRBV13, the J gene TRBJ1-1, with no clear D. Trimming left V 3 bases short and J 3 bases short, with 8 bases between. CDR1 is PRHDT, CDR2 FYEKMQ, per germline (reference sequence). CDR3 length: 13 residues. CDR3 bases: TGTGCCAGCAGCTTGGAAGCAGACACTGAAGCTTTCTCT. Translation gives CASSLEADTEAFS.

This clonotype was seen many times. The chain recombines TRBV4-1 with TRBJ2-7; D is perhaps TRBD1 (5 bases). With 0 bases removed from V and 3 bases from J, the gap between germline ends came to 15 bases. This CDR3 is 16 amino acids long. The germline V gene encodes CDR1 MGHRA and CDR2 YSYEKL. The DNA for the CDR3 is TGCGCCAGCAGCCAAGATGGTACAGGACCGGTCTACGAGCAGTACTTC. It translates to CASSQDGTGPVYEQYF.

This clonotype showed up just a few times. V is TRBV2 and J is TRBJ1-5, with D unresolved. The CDR3 covers 15 residues. Germline CDR1 is SNHLY and CDR2 is FYNNEI. V was trimmed by 1 base and J by 0 bases, leaving 7 bases between them. For the CDR3, the DNA is TGTGCCAGCAGTGAAGACTGGTTTAGCAATCAGCCCCAGCATTTT. This codes for CASSEDWFSNQPQHF.

This clonotype has ten or more counts. This chain joins TRBV13 and TRBJ2-3; 12 nucleotides align to TRBD2. Trimming cost V 6 bases and J 2 bases; bases outside gene matches: 15. The germline V gene has CDR1 PRHDT and CDR2 FYEKMQ (reference sequence). The CDR3 runs to 19 residues. CDR3 in DNA: TGTGCCAGCAGGCCCACGACTAGCGGGAGTGACCCCTCCACAGATACGCAGTATTTT. Residues: CASRPTTSGSDPSTDTQYF.